Listed below are T cell receptor beta chains from one sample, sequenced in a study of blood T cell repertoires in COVID-19. Some clones are missing from TCRdb's copy, which holds only in-frame ones; the method was immunoSEQ multiplex PCR. The table lists about 160,000 clones, 65% to 80% of them singletons. Material for sequencing was peripheral blood. The receptor source for this set is a man in his sixties with acute or convalescent COVID-19. CDR3s include the opening cysteine and the closing phenylalanine or tryptophan.

TRBV5-1	TRBJ2-6	CASSGWSSGANVLTF
TRBV7-9	TRBJ1-1	CASSLDRNTEAFF
TRBV23-1	TRBJ1-2	CASSQGPGQNLYGYTF
TRBV12-5	TRBJ1-1	CASVEGSMNTEAFF
TRBV25-1	TRBJ2-7	CASREQGNEQYF
TRBV7-3	TRBJ2-1	CASSATGEKNNEQFF
TRBV28	TRBJ1-2	CASSLSGTGDYGYTF
TRBV3-1/TRBV3-2	TRBJ1-2	CASSHGTGVYGYTF
TRBV30	TRBJ1-5	CAWSTGGEQPQHF
TRBV15	TRBJ1-1	CATSSDRANTEAFF
TRBV12-5	TRBJ2-1	CASGPHVGTGNNEQFF
TRBV9	TRBJ2-1	CASSVDRDRAEQFF
TRBV29-1	TRBJ2-1	CSVSPGTSYYLSSYNEQFF
TRBV24-1	TRBJ2-3	CATSEDIAGDTDTQYF
TRBV5-1	TRBJ1-5	CASSLGEGSGQPQHF
TRBV18	TRBJ1-6	CASSRGQLDNSPLHF
TRBV6-1	TRBJ2-3	CASSELGSGGGDTQYF
TRBV24-1	TRBJ2-6	CATSDLGAGANVLTF
TRBV18	TRBJ2-5	CASSPRTGGPQETQYF
TRBV24-1	TRBJ2-1	CATSATTSGGGYNEQFF
TRBV15	TRBJ1-3	CATSRDIVGNTIYF
TRBV19	TRBJ1-1	CASSTGQGTNTEAFF
TRBV7-3	TRBJ2-7	CASSLTPDSEQYF
TRBV7-9	TRBJ2-2	CASSLTGITGELFF
TRBV28	TRBJ2-6	CASSEWGEGRSGANVLTF
TRBV4-3	TRBJ2-5	CASSQETFQETQYF
TRBV30	TRBJ2-7	CAWRTGTSFGEQYF
TRBV29-1	TRBJ2-3	CSVEINGGAEDTQYF
TRBV14	TRBJ2-1	CASSQEWTSGYNEQFF
TRBV7-7	TRBJ2-2	CASSFHTSGVNTGELFF
TRBV24-1	TRBJ2-6	CATSATDRAHGANVLTF
TRBV30	TRBJ2-1	CAWYRYNEQFF
TRBV18	TRBJ1-1	CASSPPGRDRGLEAFF
TRBV5-4	TRBJ2-2	CASSWGTGGGELFF